The 9 T cell receptor beta chains below all came from one sample that was sequenced in a study of blood T cell dynamics during melanoma immunotherapy. Time point given: week 3, after first cycle of checkpoint inhibitor. Profiled with immunoSEQ multiplex PCR; TCRdb holds only in-frame clones, not every one. This table holds more than 9,500 clones, roughly 90% found once. The sequencing used blood, collected from a patient treated with checkpoint blockade. The origin of the receptors is a human donor with melanoma.

This sequence joins TRBV18 and TRBJ2-3; 13 bases agree with TRBD2. CDR3 length: 16 amino acids. The J segment lost 5 bases and the V segment lost 2 bases, leaving 4 bases of the junction unmatched. Germline CDR1 reads KGHSH; CDR2 reads LQKENI. DNA of the CDR3: TGTGCCAGCTCACCAGCCGGGACTAGCGGGAAAGATACGCAGTATTTT. It translates to CASSPAGTSGKDTQYF.

The V gene is TRBV2, the J gene TRBJ2-1; D perhaps matches TRBD2 (6 bases). V lost 4 bases and J lost 9, with 19 bases in between. The CDR3 length is 15 residues. Looked up from germline, CDR1 is SNHLY and CDR2 is FYNNEI. The CDR3 bases are TGTGCCAGCAGTGGAGGCCCTTCGAGGGGAGGTGAGCAGTTCTTC. It codes for CASSGGPSRGGEQFF.

This clone has only one observation. This rearrangement joins TRBV18 to TRBJ1-5, with D unresolved. CDR3 length: 15 amino acids. V was shortened by 2 bases and J by 0 bases, with 8 bases between the two germline ends. Germline V lookup: CDR1 KGHSH, CDR2 LQKENI. As DNA, the CDR3 is TGTGCCAGCTCACCAAGTTCTTTTAGCAATCAGCCCCAGCATTTT. Translation: CASSPSSFSNQPQHF.

The rearrangement joins TRBV29-1 to TRBJ2-1; TRBD2 matches 10 bases. J gave up 9 bases and V 4 bases, and 15 bases lay outside the gene matches. The V gene's germline CDR1 is SQVTM and CDR2 ANQGSEA. The CDR3 consists of 16 residues. In nucleotides, the CDR3 is TGCAGCGTTGTTACTAGCGGGACTTTTGGGAGTGGTGAGCAGTTCTTC. It yields the protein CSVVTSGTFGSGEQFF.

This clone has just one count. This chain connects TRBV19 to TRBJ1-1; the D is unclear. V was cut by 1 base and J by 1 base, with 7 bases left in between. Germline values: CDR1 LNHDA, CDR2 SQIVND (reference sequence). The CDR3 consists of 14 residues. The chain's CDR3 is CASSIVSRNTEAFF. The CDR3 DNA reads as TGTGCCAGTAGTATAGTCTCCAGGAACACTGAAGCTTTCTTT.

The chain recombines TRBV7-6 with TRBJ1-1; 7 bases line up with TRBD1. The germline CDR1 and CDR2 sequences are SGHVS and FNYEAQ. Trimming removed 5 bases from V and 5 bases from J; junction bases left unmatched: 11. This CDR3 region has 15 residues. DNA for the CDR3: TGTGCCAGCAGCCGCCCTTACAGGGGATCGACTGAAGCTTTCTTT. This translates into CASSRPYRGSTEAFF.

The CDR3 coding sequence is TGCAGCGTTGAAGACTGGGGAGATACGCAGTATTTT. It yields the protein CSVEDWGDTQYF. The V call is TRBV29-1, the J call TRBJ2-3; D not certain. CDR1 is SQVTM, CDR2 ANQGSEA, per germline. There are 12 residues in the CDR3. The ends were cut back, 0 bases at V and 5 bases at J, with 6 bases in the middle.

DNA of the CDR3: TGTGCCAGCAGCGAGAACAGGGGGCGCGAACCCCTCTATGGCTACACCTTC. Its protein product is CASSENRGREPLYGYTF. The chain joins TRBV11-2 to TRBJ1-2; 9 bases are a match to TRBD1. J lost 4 bases, V lost 5 bases, and 14 bases had no gene match. This CDR3 spans 17 amino acids. Per germline, CDR1 SGHAT and CDR2 FQNNGV.

The rearrangement links TRBV19 to TRBJ1-5; the D gene is possibly TRBD1 (5 bases). Trimming took 3 bases from V and 9 from J, leaving 9 bases between them. The CDR3 sequence is 12 residues long. The germline CDR1 and CDR2 sequences are LNHDA and SQIVND (reference sequence). CDR3 sequence (DNA): TGTGCCAGTAGTATGGTCCAGGGGCCCCAGCATTTT. It is translated as CASSMVQGPQHF.